This T cell receptor beta chain originates from a study of blood T cell repertoires in COVID-19. Study at large: The United States, Italy and Spain provided the acute and convalescent COVID-19 samples.

Per the germline V gene, CDR1 is SGHNT and CDR2 is YYREEE (reference sequence). The CDR3 loop spans 14 amino acids. The germline V and J ends were trimmed by 4 bases and 7 bases, with 14 bases remaining between them. Clones were read by immunoSEQ multiplex PCR, and TCRdb kept only the in-frame ones, dropping some. The table has about 200,000 clones, roughly 90% seen once. This clonotype was obtained from a woman aged 70-85 years with acute or convalescent COVID-19. Material: peripheral blood. V usage is TRBV5-4 and J usage is TRBJ2-2; a possible D gene is TRBD2 (6 bases). The CDR3 coding sequence is TGTGCCAGCAGCCTATTAGCGGTGGGCGGGGAGCTGTTTTTT. This codes for CASSLLAVGGELFF.